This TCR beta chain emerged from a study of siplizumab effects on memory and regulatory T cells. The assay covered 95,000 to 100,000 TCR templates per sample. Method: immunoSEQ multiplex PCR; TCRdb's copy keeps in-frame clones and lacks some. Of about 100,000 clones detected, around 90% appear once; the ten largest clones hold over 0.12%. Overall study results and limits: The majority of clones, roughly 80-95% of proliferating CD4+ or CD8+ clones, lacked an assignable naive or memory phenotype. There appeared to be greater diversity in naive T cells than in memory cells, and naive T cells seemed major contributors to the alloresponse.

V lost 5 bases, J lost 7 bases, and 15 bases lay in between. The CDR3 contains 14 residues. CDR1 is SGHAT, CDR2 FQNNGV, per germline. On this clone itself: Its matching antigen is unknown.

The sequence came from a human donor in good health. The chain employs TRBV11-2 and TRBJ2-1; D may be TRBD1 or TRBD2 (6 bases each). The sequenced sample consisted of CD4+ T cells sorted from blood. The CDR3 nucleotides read TGTGCCAGCAGCCTATTTAGGGGGGTTAATGAGCAGTTCTTC. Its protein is CASSLFRGVNEQFF.